This T cell receptor beta chain was profiled in a study of T cells in Graves' hyperthyroidism and ophthalmopathy. Amplified TCR beta CDR3 regions derived from RNA transcripts. In the first-round RT-PCR of the TCR CDR3, the HTBI primer set was used. TCRdb analysed the multiplex PCR reads with MiXCR anew, one entry per CDR3 protein. The sample carries fewer than 700,000 distinct CDR3 sequences, under 20% recorded once. The V and J ends lost 4 bases and 0 bases respectively, with 11 bases between them. Germline values: CDR1 SGHDT, CDR2 YYEEEE. CDR3 size: 14 residues. Sequencing was performed on blood. The TCR originated in a woman between 25 and 40 years old with Graves' hyperthyroidism. The chain couples TRBV5-6 to TRBJ2-7; no firm D call. CDR3 in amino acids: CASSESHISYEQYF. The CDR3 DNA follows: TGTGCCAGCAGCGAATCACATATCTCCTACGAGCAGTACTTC.